These 31 T cell receptor beta chains came from one sample sequenced in a study of Ad26.COV2.S vaccination and SARS-CoV-2 variants. Repertoires were generated with immunoSEQ multiplex PCR, while TCRdb's copy carries only in-frame clones and drops some. The top ten clones hold about 1.5% of a sample with 440,000 or so clones, about nine tenths of them seen once. Specified treatment: some 20 received Ad26.COV2.S at low or high dose, single or two shots; 5 received placebo; per-sample allocation not given. The samples date from day 63 after the first vaccine or placebo injection. The input for sequencing was peripheral blood, taken in a trial of Ad26.COV2.S vaccine versus placebo. Every receptor here comes from a person aged 18-65 years who received the Ad26.COV2.S COVID-19 vaccine or a placebo.

This rearrangement joins TRBV2 to TRBJ2-5, with TRBD2 matching 13 bases. CDR3 length equals 17 residues. Per the germline V gene, CDR1 is SNHLY and CDR2 is FYNNEI. Unmatched junction bases numbered 5, after V lost 0 bases and J lost 4 bases. The CDR3 sequence is CASSEARTSGSRETQYF. CDR3 in DNA: TGTGCCAGCAGTGAAGCTAGGACTAGCGGGAGTCGAGAGACCCAGTACTTC.

This clone was seen only once. The rearrangement links TRBV27 to TRBJ2-2; 9 bases agree with TRBD1. The junction had 8 bases not matched to a gene; V was cut back by 8 bases and J by 1 base. The CDR3 length is 16 residues. Germline V lookup: CDR1 MNHEY, CDR2 SMNVEV (reference sequence). CDR3 DNA: TGTGCCAGCGGTACAGGGGGCGCCGGGAACACCGGGGAGCTGTTTTTT. Protein product: CASGTGGAGNTGELFF.

The rearrangement links TRBV6-5 to TRBJ1-5; D call uncertain. Trimming took 0 bases from V and 7 from J, leaving 7 bases between them. Germline V gene lookup returns CDR1 MNHEY and CDR2 SVGAGI. This CDR3 comprises 13 residues. The CDR3 DNA follows: TGTGCCAGCAGTTACTCAGGATCCCAGCCCCAGCATTTT. Amino acid sequence: CASSYSGSQPQHF.

This clone appeared a single time. The chain links TRBV7-9 to TRBJ1-2, with 8 nucleotides matching TRBD1. Germline CDR1 reads SEHNR; CDR2 reads FQNEAQ (reference sequence). The CDR3 has 14 amino acids. V lost 5 bases and J lost 2; bases outside the gene matches: 4. The CDR3 DNA follows: TGTGCCAGCAGCGACAGGGGCAGAAACTATGGCTACACCTTC. It translates to CASSDRGRNYGYTF. The full variable domain, with the rest looked up from reference TRBV7-9 and TRBJ1-2, is DTGVSQNPRHKITKRGQNVTFRCDPISEHNRLYWYRQTLGQGPEFLTYFQNEAQLEKSRLLSDRFSAERPKGSFSTLEIQRTEQGDSAMYLCASSDRGRNYGYTFGSGTRLTVV.

This clone has only one observation. The chain carries TRBV27 and TRBJ2-7; the match to TRBD2 covers 13 bases. The CDR3 consists of 15 residues. Losses at the gene ends were 3 bases for V and 3 bases for J; bases not matched to a gene: 2. Germline loops: CDR1 MNHEY, CDR2 SMNVEV (reference sequence). In DNA form, the CDR3 reads TGTGCCAGCAGTTTGACTAGCGGGGGGATCTACGAGCAGTACTTC. Amino acid sequence: CASSLTSGGIYEQYF.

V and J are TRBV6-2 or TRBV6-3 and TRBJ2-3; 9 nucleotides agree with TRBD2. CDR3 length equals 17 residues. Looked up from germline, CDR1 is MNHEY and CDR2 is SVGEGT. V shed 3 bases and J 3 bases; nucleotides not matched to a gene: 10. CDR3 DNA sequence: TGTGCCAGCAGTTATATAAGCGGGGGGTCGGAAACAGATACGCAGTATTTT. Encoded protein: CASSYISGGSETDTQYF.

In DNA, the CDR3 is TGTGCCAGCAGTTTGTCTGGACCGAACACCGGGGAGCTGTTTTTT. It codes for CASSLSGPNTGELFF. V usage is TRBV28 and J usage is TRBJ2-2; D is ambiguous. The CDR3 runs 15 residues. The germline V and J ends were trimmed by 3 bases and 0 bases, with 8 bases remaining between them. Per the germline V gene, CDR1 is MDHEN and CDR2 is SYDVKM.

V and J are TRBV10-2 and TRBJ2-2, with 10 positions matching TRBD2. V lost 2 bases, J lost 7 bases, and 10 bases stayed unmatched. The CDR3 contains 17 residues. CDR1 is WSHSY and CDR2 is SAAADI in the germline V gene. CDR3 sequence (DNA): TGCGCCAGCAGTGAGGGGTACCCTAGCGGGAGTGTCGGGGAGCTGTTTTTT. As protein: CASSEGYPSGSVGELFF.

A single count supports this clone. CDR3 nucleotides: TGCGCCAGCAGGAAGGACAGGGGTGGAACTGAAGCTTTCTTT. Protein product: CASRKDRGGTEAFF. The gene calls are TRBV5-1 and TRBJ1-1, with 9 positions matching TRBD1. This CDR3 is built from 14 residues. The V gene's germline CDR1 is SGHRS and CDR2 YFSETQ. V gave up 5 bases and J gave up 5 bases; unmatched junction bases: 7.

The rearrangement uses TRBV5-6 and TRBJ1-4; a weak D match, TRBD1 (5 bases). Germline V gives CDR1 SGHDT, CDR2 YYEEEE. V was pared by 4 bases and J by 5 bases, with 12 bases between. This CDR3 is 14 amino acids long. DNA of the CDR3: TGTGCCAGCAGCCGGGGACTCCCCAATGAAAAACTGTTTTTT. It codes for CASSRGLPNEKLFF.

The chain joins TRBV7-9 to TRBJ2-3; 7 nucleotides align to TRBD1. CDR1 is SEHNR and CDR2 is FQNEAQ in the germline V gene (reference sequence). The CDR3 is made up of 15 amino acids. The ends lost 5 bases at V and 0 bases at J; junction bases unmatched: 5. The CDR3 nucleotides read TGTGCCAGCAGCGGCACAGGGGCCAGCACAGATACGCAGTATTTT. Translating gives CASSGTGASTDTQYF. The full variable domain, completed using reference TRBV7-9 and TRBJ2-3, is DTGVSQNPRHKITKRGQNVTFRCDPISEHNRLYWYRQTLGQGPEFLTYFQNEAQLEKSRLLSDRFSAERPKGSFSTLEIQRTEQGDSAMYLCASSGTGASTDTQYFGPGTRLTVL.

V is TRBV18 and J is TRBJ1-4, with D unclear. Trimming stripped 4 bases from V and 8 bases from J, with 8 bases between. From germline, CDR1 is KGHSH and CDR2 LQKENI. This CDR3 is 12 amino acids long. The CDR3 reads CASSREDEKLFF. As DNA, the CDR3 is TGTGCCAGCTCACGGGAGGACGAAAAACTGTTTTTT.

The CDR3 sequence is CASRSGTGANEQFF. DNA of the CDR3: TGTGCCAGCAGATCCGGGACAGGAGCAAATGAGCAGTTCTTC. V and J are TRBV7-8 and TRBJ2-1, with 8 positions matching TRBD1. Germline V lookup: CDR1 SGHVS, CDR2 FQNEAQ. The CDR3 is made up of 14 amino acids. The V and J ends lost 6 bases and 7 bases, in that order; junction bases with no gene match: 8.

This chain connects TRBV28 to TRBJ1-2, with D perhaps matching TRBD1 (5 bases). The CDR3 spans 13 residues. The V gene's germline CDR1 is MDHEN and CDR2 SYDVKM. V was trimmed by 8 bases and J by 6 bases, leaving 16 bases between them. Here the CDR3 DNA reads TGTGCCAGCGGGATTGGGGGTGGGCATGGCTACACCTTC. Its translation: CASGIGGGHGYTF.

The chain links TRBV4-1 to TRBJ2-2, with TRBD1 as a possible D gene (5 bases). The CDR3 consists of 15 residues. V dropped 4 bases and J dropped 1 base, with 10 bases sitting between them. CDR1 and CDR2 from the germline V gene are MGHRA and YSYEKL. CDR3 region: CASSRGQGNTGELFF. CDR3 coding DNA: TGCGCCAGCAGCCGGGGTCAGGGGAACACCGGGGAGCTGTTTTTT.

The CDR3 nucleotides are TGTGCCACCAGCAGAGATCTGTACCAGGGCGGCTACACCTTC. Its translation is CATSRDLYQGGYTF. The gene calls are TRBV15 and TRBJ1-2, with a possible D match to TRBD1 (5 bases). The length of the CDR3 is 14 residues. Germline V gives CDR1 LNHNV, CDR2 YYDKDF (reference sequence). Trimming pared 0 bases from V and 8 bases from J, leaving 13 bases between. Full variable domain (rest looked up from reference TRBV15 and TRBJ1-2): DAMVIQNPRYQVTQFGKPVTLSCSQTLNHNVMYWYQQKSSQAPKLLFHYYDKDFNNEADTPDNFQSRRPNTSFCFLDIRSPGLGDTAMYLCATSRDLYQGGYTFGSGTRLTVV.

The chain employs TRBV21-1 and TRBJ1-5. TRBV21-1 is deemed a pseudogene. The CDR3 is made up of 20 amino acids. CDR3 amino acids: CASSKRAPPRLKLKNQPQHF. CDR3 nucleotide sequence: TGTGCCAGCAGCAAACGGGCCCCCCCAAGGCTCAAGTTAAAAAATCAGCCCCAGCATTTT.

The CDR3 nucleotides are TGTGCCAGCAGTAGAGGGACAGGTAGCTACACCTTC. Protein product: CASSRGTGSYTF. The chain joins TRBV6-5 to TRBJ1-2, with 8 positions matching TRBD1. Germline V gene sequence: CDR1 MNHEY, CDR2 SVGAGI. The V segment lost 5 bases and the J segment 9 bases; nucleotides outside the gene matches: 5. This CDR3 has 12 residues.

The chain couples TRBV6-1 to TRBJ1-2, with D hard to call. The germline V gene has CDR1 MNHNS and CDR2 SASEGT. The CDR3 covers 13 residues. Trimming took off 2 bases at V and 4 bases at J, with 8 bases between the two ends. This chain's CDR3 is CASSEITAYGYTF. CDR3 nucleotide sequence: TGTGCCAGCAGTGAAATAACTGCCTATGGCTACACCTTC.

This chain links TRBV10-3 with TRBJ2-1; 7 positions agree with TRBD1. Germline CDR1 ENHRY, CDR2 SYGVKD. This CDR3 has 15 residues. Trimming took 2 bases from V and 0 from J; bases not matched to a gene: 1. CDR3 nucleotide sequence: TGTGCCATCAGTGAGGGGGACAGCTCCTACAATGAGCAGTTCTTC. Its protein is CAISEGDSSYNEQFF.

The chain couples TRBV9 to TRBJ2-2; D unresolved. The length of the CDR3 is 13 residues. V was pared by 1 base and J by 7 bases, with 8 bases between. In germline, CDR1 is SGDLS, CDR2 YYNGEE. The CDR3, as DNA: TGTGCCAGCAGCGTATCTAGTCTCGGGGAGCTGTTTTTT. This codes for CASSVSSLGELFF. Variable domain in full (rest from reference TRBV9 and TRBJ2-2): DSGVTQTPKHLITATGQRVTLRCSPRSGDLSVYWYQQSLDQGLQFLIQYYNGEERAKGNILERFSAQQFPDLHSELNLSSLELGDSALYFCASSVSSLGELFFGEGSRLTVL.

This clone was recorded only once. The chain carries TRBV6-5 and TRBJ1-5; D not resolved. The CDR3 loop spans 15 amino acids. The V gene's germline CDR1 is MNHEY and CDR2 SVGAGI. Trimming cost V 6 bases and J 0 bases, with 12 bases left between them. The CDR3 nucleotides read TGTGCCAGCAGGAGACAAGGCTCTAGCAATCAGCCCCAGCATTTT. Its translation: CASRRQGSSNQPQHF.

The chain links TRBV4-2 to TRBJ1-5; 7 bases map to TRBD1. The CDR3 is 16 residues long. V trimming: 0 bases; J trimming: 7 bases; junction bases outside the gene matches: 9. Germline V gene data show CDR1 as LGHNA and CDR2 as YNFKEQ. The CDR3 region has the DNA TGTGCCAGCAGCCAAGACAGTGGCAGGGGGGGACAGCCCCAGCATTTT. Its protein product is CASSQDSGRGGQPQHF.

The gene calls are TRBV18 and TRBJ2-7; D is possibly TRBD1 (5 bases). The length of the CDR3 is 15 residues. Germline V gives CDR1 KGHSH, CDR2 LQKENI. The V and J ends lost 0 bases and 5 bases respectively, with 14 bases between them. The CDR3 protein is CASSPPPGKSHEQYF. CDR3 nucleotides: TGTGCCAGCTCACCACCACCAGGGAAAAGCCACGAGCAGTACTTC.

V usage is TRBV6-5 and J usage is TRBJ1-3; TRBD1 might be the D (5 bases). The V end lost 0 bases, the J end lost 3 bases, and 12 bases lay between the germline ends. CDR3 length: 16 residues. Germline CDR1 reads MNHEY; CDR2 reads SVGAGI. In DNA, the CDR3 is TGTGCCAGCAGTTACTCGACGGGGGGGAGTGGAAACACCATATATTTT. Translating it yields CASSYSTGGSGNTIYF.

J is TRBJ2-6 and V is TRBV2; D is unresolved. The V and J ends lost 5 bases and 4 bases respectively, with 12 bases between them. Germline V gene lookup returns CDR1 SNHLY and CDR2 FYNNEI. The CDR3 sequence is 15 residues long. The CDR3 DNA is TGTGCCAGCAGTCCAGAGAAATCCGGGGCCAACGTCCTGACTTTC. Protein product: CASSPEKSGANVLTF.

This clone was seen a few times. The chain links TRBV27 to TRBJ1-5; the D gene is possibly TRBD1 (5 bases). Trimming took 3 bases from V and 3 from J, leaving 12 bases between them. CDR3 size: 15 residues. Germline V CDR1 and CDR2: MNHEY, SMNVEV (reference sequence). Here the CDR3 reads CASSFKGRANQPQHF. CDR3 nucleotides: TGTGCCAGCAGTTTTAAAGGCAGGGCCAATCAGCCCCAGCATTTT.

CDR3 coding DNA: TGTGCCAGCAGATCCCCTGTTGGAGATACGCAGTATTTT. It encodes CASRSPVGDTQYF. The V and J genes are TRBV6-5 and TRBJ2-3, with D hard to call. Trimming took 6 bases from V and 5 from J, leaving 12 bases between them. The germline gives CDR1 MNHEY, CDR2 SVGAGI. The CDR3 totals 13 residues.

The chain recombines TRBV7-2 with TRBJ2-3, with unresolved D. The CDR3 covers 13 residues. V was cut by 2 bases and J by 4 bases, with 7 bases left in between. The germline V gene has CDR1 SGHTA and CDR2 FQGNSA. The CDR3 DNA reads as TGTGCCAGCAGCTTAATGGAGCCAGATACGCAGTATTTT. Its translation is CASSLMEPDTQYF. Full variable domain (remainder filled in from reference TRBV7-2 and TRBJ2-3): GAGVSQSPSNKVTEKGKDVELRCDPISGHTALYWYRQSLGQGLEFLIYFQGNSAPDKSGLPSDRFSAERTGGSVSTLTIQRTQQEDSAVYLCASSLMEPDTQYFGPGTRLTVL.

This chain joins TRBV9 and TRBJ2-1; TRBD2 agrees at 12 bases. The CDR3 length is 15 residues. Germline trimming cut 3 bases from V and 7 bases from J; bases unmatched to any gene: 5. The germline CDR1 and CDR2 sequences are SGDLS and YYNGEE. The CDR3 DNA reads as TGTGCCAGCAGCGGACGACTAGCGGGAGTGAATGAGCAGTTCTTC. Translated: CASSGRLAGVNEQFF. Together with reference TRBV9 and TRBJ2-1, the CDR3 gives the full variable domain: DSGVTQTPKHLITATGQRVTLRCSPRSGDLSVYWYQQSLDQGLQFLIQYYNGEERAKGNILERFSAQQFPDLHSELNLSSLELGDSALYFCASSGRLAGVNEQFFGPGTRLTVL.

The chain carries TRBV30 and TRBJ2-1; tentatively, D is TRBD2 (5 bases). The length of the CDR3 is 14 residues. Trimming left V 0 bases short and J 4 bases short, with 10 bases between. CDR1 is GTSNPN and CDR2 is SVGIG in the germline V gene (reference sequence). This CDR3 reads CAWSVLGRYNEQFF. CDR3 bases: TGTGCCTGGAGTGTACTAGGGCGGTACAATGAGCAGTTCTTC. Variable domain in full (rest from reference TRBV30 and TRBJ2-1): SQTIHQWPATLVQPVGSPLSLECTVEGTSNPNLYWYRQAAGRGLQLLFYSVGIGQISSEVPQNLSASRPQDRQFILSSKKLLLSDSGFYLCAWSVLGRYNEQFFGPGTRLTVL.